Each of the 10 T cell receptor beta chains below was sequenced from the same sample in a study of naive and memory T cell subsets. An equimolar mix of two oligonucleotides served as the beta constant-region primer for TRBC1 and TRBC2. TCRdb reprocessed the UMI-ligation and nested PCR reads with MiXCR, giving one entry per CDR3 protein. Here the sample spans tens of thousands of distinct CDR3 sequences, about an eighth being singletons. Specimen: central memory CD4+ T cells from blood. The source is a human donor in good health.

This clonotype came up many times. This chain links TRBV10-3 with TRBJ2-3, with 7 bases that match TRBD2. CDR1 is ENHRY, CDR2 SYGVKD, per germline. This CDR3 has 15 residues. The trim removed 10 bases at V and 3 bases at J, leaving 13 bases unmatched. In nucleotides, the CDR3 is TGTGCCACCGCGATGGGCGGGAGCCTAACAGATACGCAGTATTTT. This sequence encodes CATAMGGSLTDTQYF.

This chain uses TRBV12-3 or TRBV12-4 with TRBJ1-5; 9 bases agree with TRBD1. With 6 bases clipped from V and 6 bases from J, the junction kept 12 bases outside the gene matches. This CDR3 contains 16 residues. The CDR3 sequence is CASRKTGGSPRQPQHF. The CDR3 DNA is TGTGCCAGCAGAAAGACAGGGGGGTCGCCCCGTCAGCCCCAGCATTTT.

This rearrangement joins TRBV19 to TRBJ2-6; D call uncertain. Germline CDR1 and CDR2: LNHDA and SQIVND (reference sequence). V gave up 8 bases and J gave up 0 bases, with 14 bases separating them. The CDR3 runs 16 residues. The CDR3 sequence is CASQYRGFSGANVLTF. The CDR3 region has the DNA TGTGCCAGTCAGTACAGAGGATTCTCTGGGGCCAACGTCCTGACTTTC.

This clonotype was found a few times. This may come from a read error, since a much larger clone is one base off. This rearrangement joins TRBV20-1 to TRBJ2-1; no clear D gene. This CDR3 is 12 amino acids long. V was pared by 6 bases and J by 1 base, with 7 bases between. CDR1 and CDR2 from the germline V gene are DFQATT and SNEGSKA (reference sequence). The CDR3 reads CSAVGSYNEQFF. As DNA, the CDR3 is TGCAGTGCCGTTGGTTCCTACAATGAGCAGTTCTTC.

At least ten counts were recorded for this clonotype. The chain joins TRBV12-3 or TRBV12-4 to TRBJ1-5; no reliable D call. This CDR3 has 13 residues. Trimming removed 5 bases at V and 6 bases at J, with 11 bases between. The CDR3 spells CASSPPLGQPQHF. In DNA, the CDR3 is TGTGCCAGCAGTCCCCCCTTAGGTCAGCCCCAGCATTTT.

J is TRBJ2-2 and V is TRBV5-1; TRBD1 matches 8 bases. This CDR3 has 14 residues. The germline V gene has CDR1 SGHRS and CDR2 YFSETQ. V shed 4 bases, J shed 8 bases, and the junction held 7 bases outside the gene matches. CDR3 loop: CASSPGQEGGELFF. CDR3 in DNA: TGCGCCAGCAGCCCGGGACAGGAAGGGGGGGAGCTGTTTTTT.

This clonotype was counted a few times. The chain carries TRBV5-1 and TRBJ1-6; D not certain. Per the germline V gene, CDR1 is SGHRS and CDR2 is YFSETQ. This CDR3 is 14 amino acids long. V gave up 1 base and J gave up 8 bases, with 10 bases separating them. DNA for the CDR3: TGCGCCAGCAGCTTGTCCGTTGGGGATTCACCCCTCCACTTT. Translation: CASSLSVGDSPLHF.

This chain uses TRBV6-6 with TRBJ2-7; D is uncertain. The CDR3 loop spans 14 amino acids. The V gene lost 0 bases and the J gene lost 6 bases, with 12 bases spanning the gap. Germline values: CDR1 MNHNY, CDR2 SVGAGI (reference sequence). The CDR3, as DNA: TGTGCCAGCAGTTACTCACGTGACACGGTCGAGCAGTACTTC. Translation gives CASSYSRDTVEQYF.

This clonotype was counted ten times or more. Here the CDR3 DNA reads TGTGCCAGCAGTCCTACCCAGTCAGGGAGTCAGCCCCAGCATTTT. This translates into CASSPTQSGSQPQHF. V usage is TRBV6-2 or TRBV6-3 and J usage is TRBJ1-5; perhaps TRBD1 as D (5 bases). Germline lookup yields CDR1 MNHEY and CDR2 SVGEGT. The length of the CDR3 is 15 residues. The V end lost 5 bases, the J end lost 6 bases, and 17 bases lay between the germline ends.

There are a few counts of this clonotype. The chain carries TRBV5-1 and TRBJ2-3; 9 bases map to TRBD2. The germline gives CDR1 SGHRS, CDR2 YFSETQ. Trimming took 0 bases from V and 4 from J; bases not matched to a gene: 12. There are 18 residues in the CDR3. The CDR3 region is CASSLGRVAGVIPDTQYF. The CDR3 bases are TGCGCCAGCAGCTTGGGGCGGGTAGCGGGAGTTATCCCAGATACGCAGTATTTT.